This T cell receptor (beta chain) is from a study of regulatory T cells in long-lasting Graves disease. Construction of TCR beta libraries relied on iRepertoire HTBI primers and on Arm-PCR targeting CDR3 regions. One entry per CDR3 protein, called by TCRdb with MiXCR from the multiplex PCR reads. The sample has 580,000 or so distinct CDR3 sequences, about 15% seen once. As for time point: newly diagnosed GD, antithyroid drugs for less than 3 months. With RNA extracted from PBMCs as input, the TCR library was made. Per the germline V gene, CDR1 is LGHNT and CDR2 is FRNRAP. The length of the CDR3 is 14 residues. V shed 5 bases and J 5 bases; nucleotides not matched to a gene: 4. This sample also belongs to another study, concerning T cells in Graves' hyperthyroidism and ophthalmopathy. That source reports: Not enrolled were patients with uncontrolled infection, other autoimmune disease, pregnancy or lactation.

Sequences were derived from peripheral blood mononuclear cells (PBMCs), sampled at new diagnosis, from a patient treated with antithyroid drugs. The sequence was collected from a man younger than 30 with Graves disease. The V and J genes are TRBV12-5 and TRBJ1-3, with TRBD1 identical over 9 bases. CDR3 in amino acids: CASGAGQGRNTIYF. The DNA of the CDR3 is TGTGCTAGTGGTGCAGGACAGGGGCGAAACACCATATATTTT.